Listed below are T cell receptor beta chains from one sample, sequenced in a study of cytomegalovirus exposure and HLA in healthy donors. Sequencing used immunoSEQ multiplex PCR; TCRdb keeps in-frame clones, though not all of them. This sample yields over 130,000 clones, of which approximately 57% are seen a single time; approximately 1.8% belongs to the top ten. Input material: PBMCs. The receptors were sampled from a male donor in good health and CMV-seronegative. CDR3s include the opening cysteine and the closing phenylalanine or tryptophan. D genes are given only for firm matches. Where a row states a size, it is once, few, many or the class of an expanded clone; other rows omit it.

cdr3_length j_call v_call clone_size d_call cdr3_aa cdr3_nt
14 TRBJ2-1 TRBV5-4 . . CASSPRSSYNEQFF TGTGCCAGCAGCCCTAGGTCTTCCTACAATGAGCAGTTCTTC
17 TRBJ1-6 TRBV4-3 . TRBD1 CASSQGGPGQSNSPLHF TGCGCCAGCAGCCAAGGAGGGCCGGGACAGAGTAATTCACCCCTCCACTTT
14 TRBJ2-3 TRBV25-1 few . CASSGGQITDTQYF TGTGCCAGCAGCGGGGGGCAAATCACAGATACGCAGTATTTT
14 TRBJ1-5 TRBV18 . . CASSPPMANQPQHF TGTGCCAGCTCACCACCAATGGCCAATCAGCCCCAGCATTTT
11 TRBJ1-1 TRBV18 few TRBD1 CASSPDRRAFF TGTGCCAGCTCACCGGACAGGAGGGCTTTCTTT
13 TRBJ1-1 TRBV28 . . CATTGHTNTEAFF TGTGCCACCACGGGACATACGAACACTGAAGCTTTCTTT
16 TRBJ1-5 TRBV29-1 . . CSVTRRSGSANQPQHF TGCAGCGTCACCAGGCGGTCAGGGTCGGCCAATCAGCCCCAGCATTTT
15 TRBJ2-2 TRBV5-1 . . CASSLVRTNTGELFF TGCGCCAGCAGCTTGGTCAGGACGAACACCGGGGAGCTGTTTTTT
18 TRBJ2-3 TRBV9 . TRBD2 CASSVWGTSGGSTDTQYF TGTGCCAGCAGCGTTTGGGGGACTAGCGGGGGCAGCACAGATACGCAGTATTTT
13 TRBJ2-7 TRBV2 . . CASRDRNSYEQYF TGTGCCAGCAGGGACAGAAACTCCTACGAGCAGTACTTC
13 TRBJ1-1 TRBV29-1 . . CSAWTARGTEAFF TGCAGCGCTTGGACAGCCCGGGGCACTGAAGCTTTCTTT